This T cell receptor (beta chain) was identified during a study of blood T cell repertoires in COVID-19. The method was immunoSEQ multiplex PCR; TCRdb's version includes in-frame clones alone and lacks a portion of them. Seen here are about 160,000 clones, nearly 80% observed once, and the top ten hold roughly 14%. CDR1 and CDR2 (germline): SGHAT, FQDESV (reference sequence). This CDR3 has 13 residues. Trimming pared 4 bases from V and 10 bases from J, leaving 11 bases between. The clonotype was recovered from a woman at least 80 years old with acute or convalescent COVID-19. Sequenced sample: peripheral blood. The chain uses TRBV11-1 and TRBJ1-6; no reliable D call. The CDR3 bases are TGTGCCAGCAGCTCGGGAGACCGATCACCCCTCCACTTT. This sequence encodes CASSSGDRSPLHF.